This TCR beta chain is drawn from a study of blood T cells in healthy people across ages. Overall study findings and caveats: Any conclusive comparison of naive versus antigen-experienced cells was prevented by using unsorted PBMCs.

The table lists this clonotype with a few counts. The antigen remains undetermined. Isolation per sample recovered at least 6 million PBMCs. Together with a sample-barcoded 5' primer, a J-beta primer mix was included in a second PCR lasting roughly 6 to 12 cycles. Every cDNA molecule carried a tag from a template-switch adaptor bearing 12 random nucleotides. One entry per CDR3 protein, called by TCRdb with MiXCR from the 5' RACE reads. The table has about 780,000 distinct CDR3 sequences, more than 25% seen once; the top ten hold 3%. The CDR3 totals 15 residues. Trimming took 0 bases from V and 3 from J, leaving 11 bases between them. The germline V gene encodes CDR1 SGHDN and CDR2 FVKESK. These data also featured in a second study, about T cells of mothers and their children. That source reports: The analysis detected no persistent microchimeric T cell clones.

Sequences were obtained from blood. This chain joins TRBV14 and TRBJ1-2; no clear D. This clonotype was obtained from a boy younger than 18 in good health. The CDR3 is CASSQDRRAHYGYTF. DNA for the CDR3: TGTGCCAGCAGCCAAGATCGGCGGGCACACTATGGCTACACCTTC.